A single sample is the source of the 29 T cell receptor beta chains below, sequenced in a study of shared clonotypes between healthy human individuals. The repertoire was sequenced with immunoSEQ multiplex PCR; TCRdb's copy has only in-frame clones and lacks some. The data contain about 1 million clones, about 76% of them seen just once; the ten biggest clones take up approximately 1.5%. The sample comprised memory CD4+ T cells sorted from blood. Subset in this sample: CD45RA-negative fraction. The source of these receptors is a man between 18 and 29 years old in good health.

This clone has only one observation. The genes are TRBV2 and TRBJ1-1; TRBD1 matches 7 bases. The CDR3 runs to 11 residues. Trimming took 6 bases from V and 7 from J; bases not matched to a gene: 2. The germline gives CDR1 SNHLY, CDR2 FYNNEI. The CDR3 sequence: CASRGGREAFF. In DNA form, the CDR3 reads TGTGCCAGCAGAGGGGGCCGTGAAGCTTTCTTT.

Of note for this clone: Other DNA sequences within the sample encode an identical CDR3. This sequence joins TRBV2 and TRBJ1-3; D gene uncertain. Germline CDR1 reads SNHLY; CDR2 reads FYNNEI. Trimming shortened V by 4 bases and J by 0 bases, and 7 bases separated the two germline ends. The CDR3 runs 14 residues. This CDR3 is CASSVGGSGNTIYF. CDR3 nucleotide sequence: TGTGCCAGCAGTGTGGGCGGCTCTGGAAACACCATATATTTT. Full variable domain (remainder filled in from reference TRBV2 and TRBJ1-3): EPEVTQTPSHQVTQMGQEVILRCVPISNHLYFYWYRQILGQKVEFLVSFYNNEISEKSEIFDDQFSVERPDGSNFTLKIRSTKLEDSAMYFCASSVGGSGNTIYFGEGSWLTVV.

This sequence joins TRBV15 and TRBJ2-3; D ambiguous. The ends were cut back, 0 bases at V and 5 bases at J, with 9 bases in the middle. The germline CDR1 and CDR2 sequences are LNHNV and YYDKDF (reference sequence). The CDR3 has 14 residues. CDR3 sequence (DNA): TGTGCCACCAGCAGAGATCCAGGTATAGATACGCAGTATTTT. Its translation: CATSRDPGIDTQYF.

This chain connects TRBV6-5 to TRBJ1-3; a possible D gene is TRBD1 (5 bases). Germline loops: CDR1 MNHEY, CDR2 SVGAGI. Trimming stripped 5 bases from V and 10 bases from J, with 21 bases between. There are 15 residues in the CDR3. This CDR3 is CASSAGTATGVTIYF. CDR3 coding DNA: TGTGCCAGCAGTGCCGGGACCGCGACGGGGGTTACCATATATTTT.

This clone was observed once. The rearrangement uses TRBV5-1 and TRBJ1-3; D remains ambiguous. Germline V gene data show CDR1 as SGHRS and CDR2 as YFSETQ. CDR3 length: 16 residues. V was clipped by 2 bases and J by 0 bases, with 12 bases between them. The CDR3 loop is CASSLSTVISGNTIYF. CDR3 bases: TGCGCCAGCAGCTTAAGTACTGTCATCTCTGGAAACACCATATATTTT. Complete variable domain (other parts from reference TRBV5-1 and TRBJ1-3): KAGVTQTPRYLIKTRGQQVTLSCSPISGHRSVSWYQQTPGQGLQFLFEYFSETQRNKGNFPGRFSGRQFSNSRSEMNVSTLELGDSALYLCASSLSTVISGNTIYFGEGSWLTVV.

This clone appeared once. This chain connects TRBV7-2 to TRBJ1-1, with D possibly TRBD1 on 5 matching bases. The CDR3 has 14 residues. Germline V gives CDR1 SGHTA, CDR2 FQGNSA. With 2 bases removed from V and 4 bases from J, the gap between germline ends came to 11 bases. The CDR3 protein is CASSLRSGGTEAFF. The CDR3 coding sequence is TGTGCCAGCAGCTTAAGGTCGGGGGGCACTGAAGCTTTCTTT.

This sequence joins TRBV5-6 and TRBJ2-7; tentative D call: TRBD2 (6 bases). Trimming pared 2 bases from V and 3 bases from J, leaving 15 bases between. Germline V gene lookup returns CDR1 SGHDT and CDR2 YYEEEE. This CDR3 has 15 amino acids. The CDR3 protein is CASSFLSGPNYEQYF. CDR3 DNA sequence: TGTGCCAGCAGCTTCTTAAGCGGGCCAAACTACGAGCAGTACTTC.

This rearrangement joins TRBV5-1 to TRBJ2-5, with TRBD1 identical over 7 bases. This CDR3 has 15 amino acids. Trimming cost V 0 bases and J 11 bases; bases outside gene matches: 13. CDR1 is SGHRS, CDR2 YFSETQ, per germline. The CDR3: CASSLVGGQLEEQYF. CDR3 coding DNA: TGCGCCAGCAGCTTGGTAGGGGGCCAATTGGAGGAGCAGTACTTC. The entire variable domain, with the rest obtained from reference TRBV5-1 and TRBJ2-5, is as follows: KAGVTQTPRYLIKTRGQQVTLSCSPISGHRSVSWYQQTPGQGLQFLFEYFSETQRNKGNFPGRFSGRQFSNSRSEMNVSTLELGDSALYLCASSLVGGQLEEQYFGPGTRLLVL.

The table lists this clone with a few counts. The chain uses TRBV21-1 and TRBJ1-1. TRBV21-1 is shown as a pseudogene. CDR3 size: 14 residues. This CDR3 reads CASSNCYCPTEAFF. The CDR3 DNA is TGTGCCAGCAGCAATTGCTACTGCCCCACTGAAGCTTTCTTT.

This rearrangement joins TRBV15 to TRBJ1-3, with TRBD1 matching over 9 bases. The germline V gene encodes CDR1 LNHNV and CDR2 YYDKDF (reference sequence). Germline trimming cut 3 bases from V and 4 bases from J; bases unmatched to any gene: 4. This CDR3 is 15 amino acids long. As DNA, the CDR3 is TGTGCCACCAGCAGCGGACAGGGGCGGGGAAACACCATATATTTT. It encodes CATSSGQGRGNTIYF.

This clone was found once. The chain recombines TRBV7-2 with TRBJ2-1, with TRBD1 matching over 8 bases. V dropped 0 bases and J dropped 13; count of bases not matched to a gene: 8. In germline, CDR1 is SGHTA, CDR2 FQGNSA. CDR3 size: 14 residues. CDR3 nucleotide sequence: TGTGCCAGCAGCTTAGCGTTGTTCGGACAGGGACAGTTCTTC. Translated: CASSLALFGQGQFF.

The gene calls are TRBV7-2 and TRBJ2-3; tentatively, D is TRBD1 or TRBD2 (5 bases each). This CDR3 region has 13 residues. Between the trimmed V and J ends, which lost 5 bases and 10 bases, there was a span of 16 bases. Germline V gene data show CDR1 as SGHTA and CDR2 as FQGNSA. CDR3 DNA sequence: TGTGCCAGCAGCACCCACGAACGGGGACCGCAGTATTTT. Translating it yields CASSTHERGPQYF.

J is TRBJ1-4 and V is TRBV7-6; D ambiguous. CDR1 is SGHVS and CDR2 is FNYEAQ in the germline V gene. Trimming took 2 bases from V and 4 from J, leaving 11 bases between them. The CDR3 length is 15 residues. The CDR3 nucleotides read TGTGCCAGCAGCTTATGGTCAACCAGTAATGAAAAACTGTTTTTT. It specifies CASSLWSTSNEKLFF.

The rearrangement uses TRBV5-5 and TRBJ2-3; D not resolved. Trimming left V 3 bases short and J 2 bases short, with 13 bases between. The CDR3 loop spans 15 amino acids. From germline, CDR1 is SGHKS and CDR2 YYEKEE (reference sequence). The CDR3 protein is CASSSGRTPTDTQYF. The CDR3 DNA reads TGTGCCAGCAGCTCCGGCAGGACGCCCACAGATACGCAGTATTTT.

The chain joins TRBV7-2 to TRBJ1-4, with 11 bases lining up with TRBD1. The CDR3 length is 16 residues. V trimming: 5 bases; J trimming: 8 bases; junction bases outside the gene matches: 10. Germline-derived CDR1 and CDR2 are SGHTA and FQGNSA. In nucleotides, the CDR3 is TGTGCCAGCAGCCTAGGGCCGGGACAGGGGGAAGAAAAACTGTTTTTT. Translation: CASSLGPGQGEEKLFF.

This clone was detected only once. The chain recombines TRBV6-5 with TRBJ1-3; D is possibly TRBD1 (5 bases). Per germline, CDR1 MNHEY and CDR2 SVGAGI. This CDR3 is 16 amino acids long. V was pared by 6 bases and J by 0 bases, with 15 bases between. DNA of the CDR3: TGTGCCAGCAGCTACAAGGGGCTATACTCTGGAAACACCATATATTTT. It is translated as CASSYKGLYSGNTIYF.

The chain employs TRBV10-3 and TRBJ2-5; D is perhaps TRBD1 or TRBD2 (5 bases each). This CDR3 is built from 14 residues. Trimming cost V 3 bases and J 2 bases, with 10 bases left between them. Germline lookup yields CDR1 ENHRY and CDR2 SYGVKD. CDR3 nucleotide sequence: TGTGCCATCAGTGATCTCGGGGCACAAGAGACCCAGTACTTC. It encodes CAISDLGAQETQYF.

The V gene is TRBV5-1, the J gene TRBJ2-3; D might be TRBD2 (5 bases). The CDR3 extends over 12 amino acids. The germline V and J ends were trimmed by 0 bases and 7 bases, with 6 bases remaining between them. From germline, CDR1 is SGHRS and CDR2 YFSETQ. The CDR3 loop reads CASSLVGNTQYF. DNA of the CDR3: TGCGCCAGCAGCTTGGTCGGGAATACGCAGTATTTT. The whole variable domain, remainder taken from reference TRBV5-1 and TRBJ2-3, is KAGVTQTPRYLIKTRGQQVTLSCSPISGHRSVSWYQQTPGQGLQFLFEYFSETQRNKGNFPGRFSGRQFSNSRSEMNVSTLELGDSALYLCASSLVGNTQYFGPGTRLTVL.

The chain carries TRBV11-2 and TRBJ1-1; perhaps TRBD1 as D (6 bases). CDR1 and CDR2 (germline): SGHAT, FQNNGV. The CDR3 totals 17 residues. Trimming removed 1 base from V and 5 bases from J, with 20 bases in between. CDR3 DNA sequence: TGTGCCAGCAGCTTAGGTTTGTGGGGAGGGGGTACTACTGAAGCTTTCTTT. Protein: CASSLGLWGGGTTEAFF. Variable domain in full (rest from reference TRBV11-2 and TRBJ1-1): EAGVAQSPRYKIIEKRQSVAFWCNPISGHATLYWYQQILGQGPKLLIQFQNNGVVDDSQLPKDRFSAERLKGVDSTLKIQPAKLEDSAVYLCASSLGLWGGGTTEAFFGQGTRLTVV.

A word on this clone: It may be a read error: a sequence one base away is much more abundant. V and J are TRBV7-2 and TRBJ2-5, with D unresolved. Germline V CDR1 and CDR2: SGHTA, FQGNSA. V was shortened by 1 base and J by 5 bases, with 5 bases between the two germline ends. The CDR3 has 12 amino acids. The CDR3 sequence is CASSLDGETQYF. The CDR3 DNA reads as TGTGCCAGCAGCTTAGACGGGGAGACCCAGTACTTC. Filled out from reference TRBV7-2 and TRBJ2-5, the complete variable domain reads GAGVSQSPSNKVTEKGKDVELRCDPISGHTALYWYRQSLGQGLEFLIYFQGNSAPDKSGLPSDRFSAERTGGSVSTLTIQRTQQEDSAVYLCASSLDGETQYFGPGTRLLVL.

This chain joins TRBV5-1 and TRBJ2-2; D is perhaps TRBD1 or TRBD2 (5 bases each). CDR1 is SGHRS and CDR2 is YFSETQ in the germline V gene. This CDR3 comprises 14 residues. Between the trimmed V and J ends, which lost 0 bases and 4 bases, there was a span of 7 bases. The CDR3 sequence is CASSLGGPTGELFF. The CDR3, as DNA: TGCGCCAGCAGCTTGGGGGGACCCACCGGGGAGCTGTTTTTT.

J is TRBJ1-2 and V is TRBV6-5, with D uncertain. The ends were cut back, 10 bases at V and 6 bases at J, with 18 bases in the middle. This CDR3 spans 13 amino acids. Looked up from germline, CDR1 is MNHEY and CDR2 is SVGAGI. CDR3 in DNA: TGTGCCACAACCACTGGGCAGGTCCATGGCTACACCTTC. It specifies CATTTGQVHGYTF.

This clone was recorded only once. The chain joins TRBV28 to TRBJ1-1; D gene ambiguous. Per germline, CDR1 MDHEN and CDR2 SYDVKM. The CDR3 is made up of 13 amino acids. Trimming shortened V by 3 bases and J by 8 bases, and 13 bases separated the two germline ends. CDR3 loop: CASSFYYPGEAFF. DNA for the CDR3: TGTGCCAGCAGTTTTTATTATCCGGGGGAAGCTTTCTTT.

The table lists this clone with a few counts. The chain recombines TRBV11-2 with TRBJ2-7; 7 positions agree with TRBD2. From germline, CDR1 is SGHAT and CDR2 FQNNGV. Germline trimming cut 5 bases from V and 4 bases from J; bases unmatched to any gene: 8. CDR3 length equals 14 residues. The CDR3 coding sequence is TGTGCCAGCAGCCTTAACTGGGGGGGATACGAGCAGTACTTC. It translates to CASSLNWGGYEQYF.

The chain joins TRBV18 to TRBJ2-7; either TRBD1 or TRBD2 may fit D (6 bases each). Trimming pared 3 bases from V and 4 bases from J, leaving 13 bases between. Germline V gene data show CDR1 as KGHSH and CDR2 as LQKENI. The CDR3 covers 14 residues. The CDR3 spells CASSPNRGPYEQYF. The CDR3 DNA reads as TGTGCCAGCTCACCTAACCGGGGGCCATACGAGCAGTACTTC.

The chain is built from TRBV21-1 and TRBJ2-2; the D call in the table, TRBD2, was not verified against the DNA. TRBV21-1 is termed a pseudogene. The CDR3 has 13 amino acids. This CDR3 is CARNGLTAGELFF. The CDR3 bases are TGTGCCAGAAACGGACTTACGGCCGGGGAGCTGTTTTTT.

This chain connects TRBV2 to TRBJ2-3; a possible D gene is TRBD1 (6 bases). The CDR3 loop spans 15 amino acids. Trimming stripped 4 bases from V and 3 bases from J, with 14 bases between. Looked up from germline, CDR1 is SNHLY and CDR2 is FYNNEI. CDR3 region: CASSVNGQQTDTQYF. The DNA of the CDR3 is TGTGCCAGCAGTGTCAACGGACAGCAAACAGATACGCAGTATTTT.

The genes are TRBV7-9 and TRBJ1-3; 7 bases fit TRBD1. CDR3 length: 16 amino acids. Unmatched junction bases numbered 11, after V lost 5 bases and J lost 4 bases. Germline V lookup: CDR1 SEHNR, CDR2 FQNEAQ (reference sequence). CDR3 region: CASSRRGGLSGNTIYF. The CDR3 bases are TGTGCCAGCAGCCGGAGAGGGGGCCTATCCGGAAACACCATATATTTT.

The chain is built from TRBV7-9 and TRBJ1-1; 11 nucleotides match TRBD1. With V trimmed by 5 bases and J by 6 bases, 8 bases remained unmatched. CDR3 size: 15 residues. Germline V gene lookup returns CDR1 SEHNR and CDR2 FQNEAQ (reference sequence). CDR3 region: CASSPRTGGKAEAFF. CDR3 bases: TGTGCCAGCAGCCCTCGGACAGGGGGCAAGGCTGAAGCTTTCTTT.